Listed below are T cell receptor beta chains from one sample, sequenced in a study of human T cells and chemical hapten exposure. TCRdb re-analysed the RACE reads in MiXCR, keeping a single row per CDR3 protein. The sample includes more than 85,000 distinct CDR3 sequences, about 8% of them seen just once. This specimen consisted of whole blood, obtained in connection with sensitization to the hapten diphenylcyclopropenone (DPC). These receptors all stem from a man aged 35 to 55 with alopecia areata. Some clones in this sample may be carry-over from other donors' samples. CDR3s include the opening cysteine and the closing phenylalanine or tryptophan. A D gene is named only where the DNA matches it firmly. Some rows have no size entry. The others give once, few or many, or a class for an expanded clone.

TRBV28	many	TRBJ1-6	.	TGTGCCAGCAGTGCCCAGGGGCCTCGTGGTTCACCCCTCCACTTT	CASSAQGPRGSPLHF
TRBV28	.	TRBJ1-5	.	TGTGCCAGCAGTTTATCATCCCACAATCAGCCCCAGCATTTT	CASSLSSHNQPQHF
TRBV7-9	many	TRBJ1-2	.	TGTGCCAGCAGCTTAGCCCTATTAGCAGAGGACAGTAACTATGGCTACACCTTC	CASSLALLAEDSNYGYTF
TRBV2	many	TRBJ1-4	TRBD1	TGTGCCAGCAGCGATTTTGGACAGGTGTTTAATGAAAAACTGTTTTTT	CASSDFGQVFNEKLFF
TRBV5-1	.	TRBJ2-1	.	TGCGCCAGCAGCATAGTGGGCAATGAGCAGTTCTTC	CASSIVGNEQFF
TRBV2	many	TRBJ2-3	.	TGTGCCAGCAGGAGGATCGGGGGACGGGGACTCACAGATACGCAGTATTTT	CASRRIGGRGLTDTQYF
TRBV5-5	many	TRBJ1-5	.	TGTGCCAGCAGCCTCTTGGGGGCTGACAATCAGCCCCAGCATTTT	CASSLLGADNQPQHF
TRBV28	.	TRBJ2-5	.	TGTGCCAGCAGTTTATTCCGGCTTGGAGTACGCCAAGAGACCCAGTACTTC	CASSLFRLGVRQETQYF
TRBV20-1	.	TRBJ1-4	.	TGCAGTGCTAGATGGGGGGGCACTAATGAAAAACTGTTTTTT	CSARWGGTNEKLFF
TRBV28	few	TRBJ2-7	TRBD1	TGTGCCAGCAGTTTAGACAGGGTTGTCCACGAGCAGTACTTC	CASSLDRVVHEQYF
TRBV6-2/TRBV6-3	.	TRBJ2-6	TRBD1	TGTGCCAGCAGAGACAGGGCGCAGGCCAACGTCCTGACTTTC	CASRDRAQANVLTF
TRBV9	few	TRBJ1-6	TRBD1	TGTGCCAGCAGCGTGTCACGGGACAGGGGTTATAATTCACCCCTCCACTTT	CASSVSRDRGYNSPLHF
TRBV5-1	.	TRBJ2-5	.	TGCGCCAGCACAATAGGAAACCAAGAGACCCAGTACTTC	CASTIGNQETQYF
TRBV4-3	many	TRBJ1-1	.	TGCGCCAGCAGCCAAGACGGCAGGGGCACTGAAGCTTTCTTT	CASSQDGRGTEAFF
TRBV5-6	many	TRBJ2-7	TRBD1	TGTGCCAGCAGCGCCGGACAGGGAGAGCAGTACTTC	CASSAGQGEQYF
TRBV29-1	many	TRBJ2-6	TRBD1	TGCAGCGTTGAAGATCGGCAGGGGGCTGCAGGGGCCAACGTCCTGACTTTC	CSVEDRQGAAGANVLTF
TRBV6-1	.	TRBJ2-7	.	TGTGCCAGCAGTGAATCTTCTCCGTTCGCTTGGGAGTACGAGCAGTACTTC	CASSESSPFAWEYEQYF
TRBV29-1	many	TRBJ2-1	TRBD2	TGCAGCGTAGTACAGGGGACTAGCGGGAGTTTTAGGCAGTTCTTC	CSVVQGTSGSFRQFF
TRBV29-1	many	TRBJ2-3	.	TGCAGCGTTGAATACCAGCGGCCTAACACAGATACGCAGTATTTT	CSVEYQRPNTDTQYF
TRBV30	.	TRBJ2-1	.	TGTGCCTGGAGTATCCGGGACTTCGGTGAGCAGTTCTTC	CAWSIRDFGEQFF
TRBV29-1	few	TRBJ1-1	.	TGCAGCGTCACACGGACAGATACTGAAGCTTTCTTT	CSVTRTDTEAFF
TRBV19	.	TRBJ2-5	TRBD2	TGTGCCAGTAGTACCTTACTAGCGGGATCCGAAGAGACCCAGTACTTC	CASSTLLAGSEETQYF
TRBV11-2	many	TRBJ2-6	.	TGTGCCAGCAGCGCCGGATCGGACGGACCTGGGGCCAACGTCCTGACTTTC	CASSAGSDGPGANVLTF
TRBV6-1	many	TRBJ2-1	TRBD2	TGTGCCAGCAGTCTGACGGGAGGGCCGGGGAATGAGCAGTTCTTC	CASSLTGGPGNEQFF
TRBV6-1	many	TRBJ1-4	.	TGTGCCAGCAGTGAAATAGGAATCGCTAATGAAAAACTGTTTTTT	CASSEIGIANEKLFF
TRBV6-6	.	TRBJ1-3	.	TGTGCCAGCAGTTACTCGAGGCAGGGAGACACCATATATTTT	CASSYSRQGDTIYF
TRBV7-9	few	TRBJ2-1	TRBD2	TGTGCCAGCAGCCCGGGACTAGCGGGGCTCTCCTACAATGAGCAGTTCTTC	CASSPGLAGLSYNEQFF
TRBV29-1	.	TRBJ2-1	TRBD2	TGCAGCGTTGTACTAGCGGGCAGGTCCTACAATGAGCAGTTCTTC	CSVVLAGRSYNEQFF
TRBV12-3/TRBV12-4	many	TRBJ2-1	TRBD1	TGTGCCAGCAGTTACCGGATTGACAGGGGCAATGAGCAGTTCTTC	CASSYRIDRGNEQFF
TRBV2	.	TRBJ2-7	TRBD1	TGTGCCAGCAGCGAACAGGGGGCGGACTCCTACGAGCAGTACTTC	CASSEQGADSYEQYF
TRBV10-3	few	TRBJ1-5	TRBD1	TGTGCCACAGGACAGGGCGGGATGGGGGATGGGCCCCAGCATTTT	CATGQGGMGDGPQHF
TRBV18	.	TRBJ2-5	.	TGTGTCAGCTCACCAGGGTCATCGCAAGAGACCCAGTACTTC	CVSSPGSSQETQYF
TRBV12-5	.	TRBJ2-3	.	TGTGCTAGTGGTTTGCGGGAGCTAGATACGCAGTATTTT	CASGLRELDTQYF
TRBV12-3/TRBV12-4	many	TRBJ2-4	.	TGTGCCAGCAGTTTACTCACAGGGCGCAAAAACATTCAGTACTTC	CASSLLTGRKNIQYF
TRBV10-3	.	TRBJ2-7	TRBD1	TGTGCCATCAGCGACAGGGTGCCCTACGAGCAGTACTTC	CAISDRVPYEQYF
TRBV19	.	TRBJ2-4	.	TGTGTCAGTACCCCGGACAGAAACTCCAAAAACATTCAGTACTTC	CVSTPDRNSKNIQYF
TRBV24-1	few	TRBJ2-2	.	TGTGCCACCAGGGGAATCGGGGAGCTGTTTTTT	CATRGIGELFF